This T cell receptor beta chain was identified in a study of blood T cell repertoires in COVID-19. Germline CDR1 and CDR2: SGDLS and YYNGEE. V gave up 0 bases and J gave up 0 bases, with 9 bases separating them. This CDR3 is 15 amino acids long. Produced via immunoSEQ multiplex PCR; TCRdb's table is partial and in-frame only. The repertoire holds fewer than 300,000 clones, 80% to 90% seen once, with roughly 4% in the top ten. The origin of this receptor is a woman in her 30s who had recovered from COVID-19. The gene calls are TRBV9 and TRBJ1-1, with D uncertain. What was sequenced was PBMCs or T cells enriched from blood (not recorded which). The CDR3 spells CASSVGSNVNTEAFF. As DNA, the CDR3 is TGTGCCAGCAGCGTAGGAAGCAACGTGAACACTGAAGCTTTCTTT.